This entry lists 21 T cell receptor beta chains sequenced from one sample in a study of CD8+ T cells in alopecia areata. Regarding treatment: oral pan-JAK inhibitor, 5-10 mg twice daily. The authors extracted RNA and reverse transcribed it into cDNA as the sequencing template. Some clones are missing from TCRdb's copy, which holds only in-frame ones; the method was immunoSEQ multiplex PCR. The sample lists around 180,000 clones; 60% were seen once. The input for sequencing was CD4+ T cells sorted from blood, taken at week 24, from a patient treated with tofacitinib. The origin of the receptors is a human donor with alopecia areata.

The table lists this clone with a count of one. The CDR3 nucleotides are TGTGCCAGCAGAGTAGGTCTGGAGAGGGGGGATACGCAGTATTTT. This gives the protein CASRVGLERGDTQYF. The chain is built from TRBV25-1 and TRBJ2-3, with D perhaps matching TRBD1 (6 bases). With 6 bases removed from V and 6 bases from J, the gap between germline ends came to 19 bases. CDR1 and CDR2 (germline): MGHDK, SYGVNS. This CDR3 has 15 residues.

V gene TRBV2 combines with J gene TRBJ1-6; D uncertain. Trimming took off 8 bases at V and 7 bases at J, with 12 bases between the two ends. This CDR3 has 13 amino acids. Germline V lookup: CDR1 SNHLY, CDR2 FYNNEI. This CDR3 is CASQALNNSPLHF. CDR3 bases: TGTGCCAGCCAAGCCTTGAACAATTCACCCCTCCACTTT. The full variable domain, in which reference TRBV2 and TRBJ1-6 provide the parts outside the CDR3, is EPEVTQTPSHQVTQMGQEVILRCVPISNHLYFYWYRQILGQKVEFLVSFYNNEISEKSEIFDDQFSVERPDGSNFTLKIRSTKLEDSAMYFCASQALNNSPLHFGNGTRLTVT.

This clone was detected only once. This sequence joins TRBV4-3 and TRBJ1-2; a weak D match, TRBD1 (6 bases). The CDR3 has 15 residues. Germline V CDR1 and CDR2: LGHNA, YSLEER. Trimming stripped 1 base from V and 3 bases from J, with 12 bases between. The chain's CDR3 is CASSQGTGSHYGYTF. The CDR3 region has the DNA TGCGCCAGCAGCCAAGGAACAGGGAGTCACTATGGCTACACCTTC.

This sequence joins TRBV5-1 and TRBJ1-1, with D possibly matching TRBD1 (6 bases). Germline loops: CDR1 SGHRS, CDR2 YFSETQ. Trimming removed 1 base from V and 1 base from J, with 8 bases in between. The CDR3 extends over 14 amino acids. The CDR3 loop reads CASSLTGRNTEAFF. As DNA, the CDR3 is TGCGCCAGCAGCTTGACAGGGCGGAACACTGAAGCTTTCTTT.

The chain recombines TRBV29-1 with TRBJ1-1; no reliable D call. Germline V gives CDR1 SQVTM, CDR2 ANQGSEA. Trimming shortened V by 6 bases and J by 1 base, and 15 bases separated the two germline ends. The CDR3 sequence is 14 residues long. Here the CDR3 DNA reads TGCAGCGTAGGGCGAAGGGAACCGAACACTGAAGCTTTCTTT. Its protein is CSVGRREPNTEAFF.

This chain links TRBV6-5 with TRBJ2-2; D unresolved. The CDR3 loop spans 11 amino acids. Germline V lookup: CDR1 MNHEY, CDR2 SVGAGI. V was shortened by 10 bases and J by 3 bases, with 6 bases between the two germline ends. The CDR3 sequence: CATRDTGELFF. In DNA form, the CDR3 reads TGTGCCACCAGAGACACCGGGGAGCTGTTTTTT.

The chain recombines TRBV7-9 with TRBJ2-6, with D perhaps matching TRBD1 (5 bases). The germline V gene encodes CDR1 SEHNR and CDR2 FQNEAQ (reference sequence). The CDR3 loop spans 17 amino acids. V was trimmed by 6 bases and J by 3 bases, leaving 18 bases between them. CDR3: CASRPQGRGFGANVLTF. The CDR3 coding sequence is TGTGCCAGCAGGCCTCAGGGTAGAGGATTTGGGGCCAACGTCCTGACTTTC.

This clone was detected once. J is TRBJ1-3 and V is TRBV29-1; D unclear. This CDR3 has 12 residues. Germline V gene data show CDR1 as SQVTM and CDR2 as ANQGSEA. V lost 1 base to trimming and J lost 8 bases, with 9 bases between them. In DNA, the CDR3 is TGCAGCGTTGAAGGTCTTGCCGACACCATATATTTT. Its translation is CSVEGLADTIYF.

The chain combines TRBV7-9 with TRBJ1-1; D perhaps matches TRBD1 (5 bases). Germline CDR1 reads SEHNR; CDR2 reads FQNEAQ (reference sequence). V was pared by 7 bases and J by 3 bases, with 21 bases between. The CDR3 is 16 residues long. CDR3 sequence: CASTTGPGGRDTEAFF. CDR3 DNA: TGTGCCAGCACCACAGGCCCGGGCGGGAGGGACACTGAAGCTTTCTTT.

CDR3 in amino acids: CSAFPGGETQYF. CDR3 in DNA: TGCAGCGCCTTCCCAGGGGGAGAGACCCAGTACTTC. This chain links TRBV29-1 with TRBJ2-5, with 7 bases matching TRBD1. J was trimmed by 4 bases and V by 7 bases; bases with no gene match: 6. Looked up from germline, CDR1 is SQVTM and CDR2 is ANQGSEA. The CDR3 runs to 12 residues.

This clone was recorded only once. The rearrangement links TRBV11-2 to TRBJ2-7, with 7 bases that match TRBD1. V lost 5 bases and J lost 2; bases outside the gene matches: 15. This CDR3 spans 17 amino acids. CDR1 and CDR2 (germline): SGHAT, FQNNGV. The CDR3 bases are TGTGCCAGCAGCCGTCAGACGATCACGACAGGGACCTACGAGCAGTACTTC. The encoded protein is CASSRQTITTGTYEQYF.

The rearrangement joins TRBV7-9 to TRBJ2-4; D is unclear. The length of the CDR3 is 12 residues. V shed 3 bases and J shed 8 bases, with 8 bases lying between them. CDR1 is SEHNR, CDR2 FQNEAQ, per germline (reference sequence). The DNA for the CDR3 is TGTGCCAGCAGCTTCCCAGCCCACATTCAGTACTTC. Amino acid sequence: CASSFPAHIQYF.

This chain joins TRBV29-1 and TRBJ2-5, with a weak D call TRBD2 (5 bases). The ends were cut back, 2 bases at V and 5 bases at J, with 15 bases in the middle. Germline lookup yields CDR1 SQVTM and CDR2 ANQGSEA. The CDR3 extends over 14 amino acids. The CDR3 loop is CSVERERAGETQYF. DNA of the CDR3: TGCAGCGTTGAAAGGGAAAGGGCGGGTGAGACCCAGTACTTC.

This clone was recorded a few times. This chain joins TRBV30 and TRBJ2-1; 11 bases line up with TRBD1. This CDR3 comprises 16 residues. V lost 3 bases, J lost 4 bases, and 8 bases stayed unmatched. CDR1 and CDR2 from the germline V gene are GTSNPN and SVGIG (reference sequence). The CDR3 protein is CAWRDKGQGAYNEQFF. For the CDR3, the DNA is TGTGCCTGGAGAGATAAAGGACAGGGGGCTTACAATGAGCAGTTCTTC. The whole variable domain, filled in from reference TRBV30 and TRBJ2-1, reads SQTIHQWPATLVQPVGSPLSLECTVEGTSNPNLYWYRQAAGRGLQLLFYSVGIGQISSEVPQNLSASRPQDRQFILSSKKLLLSDSGFYLCAWRDKGQGAYNEQFFGPGTRLTVL.

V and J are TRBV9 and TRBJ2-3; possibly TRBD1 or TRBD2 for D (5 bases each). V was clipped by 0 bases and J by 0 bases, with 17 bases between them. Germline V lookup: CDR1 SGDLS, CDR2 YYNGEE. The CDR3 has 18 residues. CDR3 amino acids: CASSVDPFEGWSTDTQYF. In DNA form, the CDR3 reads TGTGCCAGCAGCGTAGATCCGTTCGAGGGGTGGAGCACAGATACGCAGTATTTT. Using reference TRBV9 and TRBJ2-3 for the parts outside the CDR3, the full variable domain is DSGVTQTPKHLITATGQRVTLRCSPRSGDLSVYWYQQSLDQGLQFLIQYYNGEERAKGNILERFSAQQFPDLHSELNLSSLELGDSALYFCASSVDPFEGWSTDTQYFGPGTRLTVL.

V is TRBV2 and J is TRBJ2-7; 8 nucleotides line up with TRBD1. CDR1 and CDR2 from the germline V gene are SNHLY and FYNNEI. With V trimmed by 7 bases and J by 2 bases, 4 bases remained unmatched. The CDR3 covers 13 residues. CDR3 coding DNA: TGTGCCAGCACCCAGGGGGCCGCCTACGAGCAGTACTTC. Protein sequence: CASTQGAAYEQYF.

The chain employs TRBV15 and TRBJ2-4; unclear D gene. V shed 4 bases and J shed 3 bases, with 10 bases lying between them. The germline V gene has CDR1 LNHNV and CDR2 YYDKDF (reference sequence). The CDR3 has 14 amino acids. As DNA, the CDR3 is TGTGCCACCAGCATAGCCTATGACAAAAACATTCAGTACTTC. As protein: CATSIAYDKNIQYF.

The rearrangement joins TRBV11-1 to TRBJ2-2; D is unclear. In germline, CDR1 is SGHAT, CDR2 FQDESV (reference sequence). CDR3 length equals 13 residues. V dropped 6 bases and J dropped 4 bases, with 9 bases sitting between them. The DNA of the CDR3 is TGTGCCAGCAGTTGGAGCCCCACCGGGGAGCTGTTTTTT. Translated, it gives CASSWSPTGELFF.

CDR3 region: CASSLDGGRKLYGYTF. In DNA, the CDR3 is TGTGCCAGCAGCTTAGATGGGGGCAGGAAACTCTATGGCTACACCTTC. The rearrangement links TRBV11-2 to TRBJ1-2; a weak D match, TRBD1 (6 bases). The germline V gene encodes CDR1 SGHAT and CDR2 FQNNGV. The ends were cut back, 0 bases at V and 4 bases at J, with 15 bases in the middle. CDR3 size: 16 residues.

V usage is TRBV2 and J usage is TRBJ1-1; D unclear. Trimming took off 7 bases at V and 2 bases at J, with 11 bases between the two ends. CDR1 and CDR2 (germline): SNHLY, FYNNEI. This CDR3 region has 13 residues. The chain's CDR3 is CASNLDGNTEAFF. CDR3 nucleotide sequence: TGTGCCAGCAACCTAGACGGAAACACTGAAGCTTTCTTT.

CDR3 coding DNA: TGTGCCAGCAAATCAGGGGGCGCAGGGTCACCCCTCCACTTT. Residues: CASKSGGAGSPLHF. The chain recombines TRBV11-1 with TRBJ1-6, with 8 positions matching TRBD1. V trimming: 7 bases; J trimming: 10 bases; junction bases outside the gene matches: 9. The CDR3 runs to 14 residues. Germline loops: CDR1 SGHAT, CDR2 FQDESV (reference sequence).